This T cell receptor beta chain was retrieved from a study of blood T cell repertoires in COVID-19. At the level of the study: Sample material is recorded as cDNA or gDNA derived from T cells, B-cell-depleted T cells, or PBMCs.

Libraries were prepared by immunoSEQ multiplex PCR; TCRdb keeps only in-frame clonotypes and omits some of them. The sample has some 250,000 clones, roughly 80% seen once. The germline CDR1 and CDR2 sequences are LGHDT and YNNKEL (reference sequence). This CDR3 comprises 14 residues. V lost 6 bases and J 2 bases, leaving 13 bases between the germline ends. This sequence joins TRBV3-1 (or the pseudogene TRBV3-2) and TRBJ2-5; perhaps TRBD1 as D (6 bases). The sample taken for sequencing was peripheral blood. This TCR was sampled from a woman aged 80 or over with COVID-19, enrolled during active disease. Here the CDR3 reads CASRGQGNQETQYF. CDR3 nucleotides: TGTGCCAGCAGGGGCCAGGGGAATCAAGAGACCCAGTACTTC.